These 4 T cell receptor beta chains were all obtained from the same sample, sequenced in a study of blood T cell repertoires in COVID-19. Assay: immunoSEQ multiplex PCR; the TCRdb copy retains only in-frame clones and omits some. The table lists just under 350,000 clones, approximately 87% of them singletons, with around 6% in the top ten. The specimen sequenced was peripheral blood. The receptors originated from a woman between 45 and 60 years old with COVID-19, enrolled during active disease.

The chain links TRBV27 to TRBJ1-3; D uncertain. Germline values: CDR1 MNHEY, CDR2 SMNVEV (reference sequence). V was clipped by 4 bases and J by 1 base, with 5 bases between them. The CDR3 is made up of 13 amino acids. The CDR3 sequence: CASSSQSGNTIYF. The CDR3 DNA reads as TGTGCCAGCAGTTCCCAGTCTGGAAACACCATATATTTT.

This rearrangement joins TRBV11-3 to TRBJ2-3, with D maybe TRBD2 (5 bases). The length of the CDR3 is 15 residues. Trimming took off 7 bases at V and 2 bases at J, with 16 bases between the two ends. Germline CDR1 is SGHNT and CDR2 is YENEEA. The CDR3: CASKQMDFSTDTQYF. The CDR3, as DNA: TGTGCCAGCAAGCAGATGGACTTTTCCACAGATACGCAGTATTTT. Complete variable domain (other parts from reference TRBV11-3 and TRBJ2-3): EAGVVQSPRYKIIEKKQPVAFWCNPISGHNTLYWYLQNLGQGPELLIRYENEEAVDDSQLPKDRFSAERLKGVDSTLKIQPAELGDSAVYLCASKQMDFSTDTQYFGPGTRLTVL.

The DNA for the CDR3 is TGTGCCAGCTCACCGGTAGCGGGGACCGTTAATGAGCAGTTCTTC. Its translation: CASSPVAGTVNEQFF. The V and J genes are TRBV18 and TRBJ2-1, with 8 bases aligning to TRBD2. V shed 3 bases and J 7 bases; nucleotides not matched to a gene: 8. Germline CDR1 reads KGHSH; CDR2 reads LQKENI. CDR3 length: 15 residues. Based on the CDR3 plus reference TRBV18 and TRBJ2-1, the full variable domain is NAGVMQNPRHLVRRRGQEARLRCSPMKGHSHVYWYRQLPEEGLKFMVYLQKENIIDESGMPKERFSAEFPKEGPSILRIQQVVRGDSAAYFCASSPVAGTVNEQFFGPGTRLTVL.

This clone was counted once. The V gene is TRBV29-1, the J gene TRBJ2-5; maybe TRBD2 (7 bases). Germline V CDR1 and CDR2: SQVTM, ANQGSEA. The CDR3 has 15 amino acids. The V end was cut by 6 bases, the J end by 1 base, with 18 bases between. CDR3 residues: CSVPEGGVLQETQYF. The CDR3 DNA sequence: TGCAGCGTCCCCGAGGGGGGGGTGCTCCAAGAGACCCAGTACTTC. Complete variable domain (other parts from reference TRBV29-1 and TRBJ2-5): SAVISQKPSRDICQRGTSLTIQCQVDSQVTMMFWYRQQPGQSLTLIATANQGSEATYESGFVIDKFPISRPNLTFSTLTVSNMSPEDSSIYLCSVPEGGVLQETQYFGPGTRLLVL.